This TCR beta chain was profiled in a study of T cells after posttransplantation cyclophosphamide. On the day of bone marrow donation, the related graft donor provided peripheral blood. The germline V gene encodes CDR1 SEHNR and CDR2 FQNEAQ (reference sequence). V trimming: 4 bases; J trimming: 3 bases; junction bases outside the gene matches: 8. The length of the CDR3 is 15 residues. Overall study findings and caveats: Tissue-infiltrating T cells from skin or gut overlapped little with blood T cells. Later post-transplant blood repertoires were often dominated by donor CD8+ memory clones.

TCRdb's copy holds only in-frame clones and misses some; the assay was immunoSEQ multiplex PCR. The sample holds approximately 6,900 clones, roughly 97% seen once. Concerning this clone itself: Its antigen is as yet unknown.

The rearrangement joins TRBV7-9 to TRBJ2-7; 8 bases match TRBD1. Sample: naive CD8+ T cells sorted from PBMCs. The TCR was taken from a woman aged 25 to 39 in good health and a related stem cell transplant donor. CDR3 DNA sequence: TGTGCCAGCAGCTCAGGACAGGGTAGATACTACGAGCAGTACTTC. This translates into CASSSGQGRYYEQYF.